The sequence of this T cell receptor beta chain was determined in a study of cytomegalovirus exposure and HLA in healthy donors. With respect to this clone: The target antigen is unknown.

General study points: Rare TCR sequences predominated, though certain public TCRs were found in many donors. Later on, a genetic analysis was performed. It linked a missense variant in DCLRE1C with V- and J-gene trimming of TCR beta. For most TCR beta V segments, an earlier analysis put the productive rate at about 90% or about 30% of the time.

Primers included in the PCR were 60 Vbeta and 13 Jbeta primers. Original processing notes: Per a later analysis, the number of unique TCR beta chains was some 80 million, of which 9 million to 14 million were shared. The table came from immunoSEQ multiplex PCR; TCRdb's copy has only in-frame clones and leaves some out. Clone size and V and J calls were adopted from that table, with D and trimming inferred from the DNA. This table has over 55,000 clones, 80% appearing once. V was cut by 0 bases and J by 0 bases, with 12 bases left in between. The CDR3 is 16 residues long. Germline values: CDR1 SQVTM, CDR2 ANQGSEA.

This sequence was found in a woman aged 25-40 years in good health and CMV-seronegative. The chain recombines TRBV29-1 with TRBJ2-1; possibly TRBD2 for D (6 bases). Sample: PBMCs. As DNA, the CDR3 is TGCAGCGTTGAAGAGGGCAGCGGGCCCTCCTACAATGAGCAGTTCTTC. Translating gives CSVEEGSGPSYNEQFF.